This T cell receptor beta chain is from a study of T cells in Graves' hyperthyroidism and ophthalmopathy. Thyroid ultrasound, orbital computed tomography, clinical symptoms, and serum thyroxine and TRAb underpinned diagnoses. About 10 ml of fresh peripheral blood supplied the PBMCs. This CDR3 has 14 amino acids. Trimming removed 4 bases at V and 6 bases at J, with 13 bases between. The germline gives CDR1 MGHRA, CDR2 YSYEKL. Concerning this clonotype: Antigen specificity is unknown.

The source material, RNA transcripts, was used to amplify TCR beta CDR3 regions. When the TCR CDR3 underwent first-round RT-PCR, the HTBI primer set was used. One entry per CDR3 protein results from TCRdb running MiXCR on the multiplex PCR reads. The sample shows about 420,000 distinct CDR3 sequences, around 15% of them seen only once. Study-wide results and caveats: Within blood appeared most thyroid clonotypes that had expanded above 0.001.

Sequenced sample: blood. The V call is TRBV4-1, the J call TRBJ2-4, with D perhaps matching TRBD1 or TRBD2 (6 bases each). The clonotype was recovered from a woman under 30 with Graves' hyperthyroidism. The CDR3 coding sequence is TGCGCCAGCAGCCCCGGGGGCACGGCAAACATTCAGTACTTC. It specifies CASSPGGTANIQYF.